The 11 T cell receptor beta chains in this list originate from one sample, sequenced in a study of T cell responses to AZD1222 COVID-19 vaccine (dated by TCRdb to the early 2020s). The library came from the immunoSEQ multiplex PCR assay. Sourced from immuneACCESS, this table was stored by TCRdb with only in-frame sequences that have V and J called. A share of the clones is absent; for the studies checked, an unresolved V gene accounts for under half, and the remainder has no known explanation. Counted in this sample were some 64,000 clones; 65% to 80% of them appeared once. 11% to 15% of the sample belongs to the ten largest clones. The time point label, read with the paper, signifies: baseline before first vaccination. Here the sequenced sample was peripheral blood, taken on day 0 of AZD1222 vaccination. The receptors come from an adult in good health.

This chain's CDR3 is CASSLRQARELFF. The CDR3 region has the DNA TGTGCCAGCAGCCTACGACAGGCCCGCGAGCTGTTTTTT. The chain links TRBV7-9 to TRBJ2-2, with D possibly being TRBD1 (6 bases). This CDR3 comprises 13 residues. V lost 5 bases and J lost 11, with 15 bases in between. Germline V gives CDR1 SEHNR, CDR2 FQNEAQ (reference sequence).

The rearrangement uses TRBV3-1 (or the pseudogene TRBV3-2) and TRBJ1-1, with 7 positions matching TRBD1. The V segment lost 0 bases and the J segment 9 bases; nucleotides outside the gene matches: 19. Looked up from germline, CDR1 is LGHDT and CDR2 is YNNKEL (reference sequence). The CDR3 is 18 amino acids. CDR3 loop: CASSQDRAGGAQPSQAFF. DNA of the CDR3: TGTGCCAGCAGCCAAGATCGGGCAGGGGGAGCACAACCCTCACAAGCTTTCTTT.

On this clone: A much larger clone lies one base from this, so it may be a read error. The V and J genes are TRBV12-5 and TRBJ1-2, with D hard to call. The germline V gene encodes CDR1 LGHNT and CDR2 FRNRAP. The ends were cut back, 1 base at V and 9 bases at J, with 15 bases in the middle. CDR3 length equals 14 residues. CDR3 loop: CASGLGCINSSYTF. In nucleotides, the CDR3 is TGTGCTAGTGGTTTGGGGTGTATAAATAGTAGCTACACCTTC.

The chain has TRBV4-1 and TRBJ1-5; no definite D call. Per germline, CDR1 MGHRA and CDR2 YSYEKL. Trimming shortened V by 0 bases and J by 7 bases, and 13 bases separated the two germline ends. CDR3 length: 15 amino acids. This chain's CDR3 is CASSQDGGVGQPQHF. The CDR3 nucleotides are TGCGCCAGCAGCCAAGACGGCGGGGTTGGGCAGCCCCAGCATTTT.

This chain links TRBV27 with TRBJ1-2; the D gene is possibly TRBD1 (6 bases). The CDR3 runs to 15 residues. Germline V CDR1 and CDR2: MNHEY, SMNVEV (reference sequence). V lost 4 bases and J lost 0, with 12 bases in between. CDR3 in amino acids: CASSSTGYPNYGYTF. The CDR3 DNA follows: TGTGCCAGCAGTTCCACAGGGTACCCTAACTATGGCTACACCTTC.

The chain joins TRBV28 to TRBJ1-5, with no clear D. The CDR3 covers 17 residues. The germline V gene has CDR1 MDHEN and CDR2 SYDVKM. V lost 6 bases, J lost 2 bases, and 20 bases lay in between. The CDR3 nucleotides read TGTGCCAGCAGGCGGTACCAAGTGGGGTATGGCAATCAGCCCCAGCATTTT. Translating it yields CASRRYQVGYGNQPQHF.

The sample holds one count of this clone. The chain uses TRBV6-2 or TRBV6-3 and TRBJ1-2; TRBD1 agrees at 7 bases. J lost 6 bases, V lost 0 bases, and 7 bases had no gene match. CDR3 length: 15 amino acids. The germline V gene encodes CDR1 MNHEY and CDR2 SVGEGT. In DNA form, the CDR3 reads TGTGCCAGCAGTTACTCGAATTCCAGGGGGAATGGCTACACCTTC. The encoded protein is CASSYSNSRGNGYTF.

V is TRBV5-5 and J is TRBJ2-7; D unclear. Trimming pared 0 bases from V and 0 bases from J, leaving 10 bases between. The CDR3 totals 15 residues. The germline V gene has CDR1 SGHKS and CDR2 YYEKEE (reference sequence). CDR3 nucleotide sequence: TGTGCCAGCAGCTTGGCGGGCAGCGCCTCCTACGAGCAGTACTTC. It yields the protein CASSLAGSASYEQYF.

The chain is built from TRBV5-1 and TRBJ1-4, with TRBD1 matching 7 bases. After removal of 2 bases from V and 0 bases from J, the junction contained 1 base not matched to a gene. The length of the CDR3 is 15 residues. Germline CDR1 reads SGHRS; CDR2 reads YFSETQ. The CDR3 protein is CASSLQGTTNEKLFF. CDR3 nucleotides: TGCGCCAGCAGCTTACAGGGGACAACTAATGAAAAACTGTTTTTT.

This chain connects TRBV3-1 (or the pseudogene TRBV3-2) to TRBJ2-2; no clear D. Per germline, CDR1 LGHDT and CDR2 YNNKEL (reference sequence). V was clipped by 0 bases and J by 7 bases, with 3 bases between them. The CDR3 is 12 residues long. CDR3: CASSQEYGELFF. In DNA form, the CDR3 reads TGTGCCAGCAGCCAAGAGTACGGGGAGCTGTTTTTT.

The chain links TRBV2 to TRBJ2-5; 13 bases align to TRBD2. The CDR3 spans 16 residues. The germline gives CDR1 SNHLY, CDR2 FYNNEI. V lost 2 bases to trimming and J lost 2 bases; unmatched junction nucleotides: 2. CDR3 amino acids: CASSEWGLAGQETQYF. The CDR3 DNA is TGTGCCAGCAGTGAATGGGGACTAGCGGGGCAAGAGACCCAGTACTTC. The entire variable domain, with the rest obtained from reference TRBV2 and TRBJ2-5, is as follows: EPEVTQTPSHQVTQMGQEVILRCVPISNHLYFYWYRQILGQKVEFLVSFYNNEISEKSEIFDDQFSVERPDGSNFTLKIRSTKLEDSAMYFCASSEWGLAGQETQYFGPGTRLLVL.